Listed here are 26 T cell receptor beta chains from one sample, sequenced in a study of blood T cell repertoires in COVID-19. Profiled with immunoSEQ multiplex PCR; TCRdb holds only in-frame clones, not every one. The sample has about 57,000 clones, just over 85% seen once. Specimen: peripheral blood. These receptors originate from a human donor in a cohort sampled during active COVID-19.

The chain couples TRBV7-2 to TRBJ2-3; 13 nucleotides match TRBD2. V shed 2 bases and J 3 bases; nucleotides not matched to a gene: 11. Germline CDR1 is SGHTA and CDR2 is FQGNSA. The CDR3 consists of 19 residues. This CDR3 reads CASSLKGLAGVVGTDTQYF. The CDR3, as DNA: TGTGCCAGCAGCTTAAAAGGACTAGCGGGGGTCGTAGGTACAGATACGCAGTATTTT.

V is TRBV9 and J is TRBJ1-1; the D gene is possibly TRBD1 (5 bases). The CDR3 extends over 14 amino acids. The V and J ends lost 1 base and 4 bases respectively, with 11 bases between them. CDR1 and CDR2 (germline): SGDLS, YYNGEE. In DNA form, the CDR3 reads TGTGCCAGCAGCGTACAGGGCGCAAGCACTGAAGCTTTCTTT. Translating it yields CASSVQGASTEAFF.

The rearrangement uses TRBV5-1 and TRBJ2-2; TRBD1 matches 9 bases. Germline V CDR1 and CDR2: SGHRS, YFSETQ. V lost 3 bases, J lost 3 bases, and 3 bases stayed unmatched. The CDR3 runs 15 residues. The CDR3 DNA reads as TGCGCCAGCAGCTCGGGACAGGGATACACCGGGGAGCTGTTTTTT. It is translated as CASSSGQGYTGELFF.

This rearrangement joins TRBV19 to TRBJ2-2; D is uncertain. The CDR3 sequence is 14 residues long. V was shortened by 2 bases and J by 8 bases, with 12 bases between the two germline ends. In germline, CDR1 is LNHDA, CDR2 SQIVND (reference sequence). This CDR3 is CASSISALRGELFF. The CDR3 DNA follows: TGTGCCAGTAGTATAAGTGCCCTTCGGGGGGAGCTGTTTTTT.

The rearrangement joins TRBV19 to TRBJ1-5; D is perhaps TRBD1 (5 bases). The V end was cut by 6 bases, the J end by 3 bases, with 9 bases between. Germline V gene sequence: CDR1 LNHDA, CDR2 SQIVND (reference sequence). The CDR3 is made up of 13 amino acids. The CDR3 DNA reads as TGTGCCAGTAGCTTGACAGTCAATCAGCCCCAGCATTTT. This gives the protein CASSLTVNQPQHF.

The V and J genes are TRBV5-1 and TRBJ2-1; TRBD1 agrees at 9 bases. Germline lookup yields CDR1 SGHRS and CDR2 YFSETQ. The J segment lost 8 bases and the V segment lost 5 bases, leaving 11 bases of the junction unmatched. The CDR3 totals 15 residues. The DNA of the CDR3 is TGCGCCAGCAGGGTCCCGAGACAGGGGGTCGATGAGCAGTTCTTC. It translates to CASRVPRQGVDEQFF.

This clone came up once. This chain connects TRBV9 to TRBJ2-3; 10 nucleotides align to TRBD2. V lost 4 bases, J lost 10 bases, and 12 bases stayed unmatched. The germline CDR1 and CDR2 sequences are SGDLS and YYNGEE. The CDR3 totals 15 residues. The CDR3 nucleotides read TGTGCCAGCAGCCCCGGGGATAGCGGGGGGAAGGCGCAGTATTTT. It specifies CASSPGDSGGKAQYF.

This chain uses TRBV19 with TRBJ2-1; 7 bases line up with TRBD2. Germline assignment: CDR1 LNHDA and CDR2 SQIVND (reference sequence). J gave up 1 base and V 0 bases, and 6 bases lay outside the gene matches. The length of the CDR3 is 17 residues. This chain's CDR3 is CASSIDWGGRSYNEQFF. The CDR3 DNA is TGTGCCAGTAGTATAGATTGGGGCGGGAGATCCTACAATGAGCAGTTCTTC.

This chain links TRBV27 with TRBJ2-3, with D perhaps matching TRBD1 (6 bases). Trimming stripped 5 bases from V and 6 bases from J, with 12 bases between. The CDR3 is made up of 13 amino acids. Germline-derived CDR1 and CDR2 are MNHEY and SMNVEV (reference sequence). DNA for the CDR3: TGTGCCAGCAGTAATAGTCAGGGGGATACGCAGTATTTT. This sequence encodes CASSNSQGDTQYF.

The chain joins TRBV7-2 to TRBJ1-2; 8 bases line up with TRBD1. J lost 11 bases, V lost 0 bases, and 5 bases had no gene match. This CDR3 comprises 13 residues. Per the germline V gene, CDR1 is SGHTA and CDR2 is FQGNSA. CDR3 sequence (DNA): TGTGCCAGCAGCTTAGCTGGACAGGGTTTATACACCTTC. Protein sequence: CASSLAGQGLYTF.

This chain joins TRBV7-9 and TRBJ2-7; D is unclear. Trimming took 3 bases from V and 12 from J, leaving 18 bases between them. The CDR3 is 13 amino acids. The germline CDR1 and CDR2 sequences are SEHNR and FQNEAQ (reference sequence). The CDR3 here is CASSFRSQAQPYF. CDR3 DNA: TGTGCCAGCAGCTTCAGGTCGCAGGCCCAGCCGTACTTC.

This chain uses TRBV3-1 (or the pseudogene TRBV3-2) with TRBJ1-3, with a weak D call TRBD1 (5 bases). V dropped 4 bases and J dropped 0 bases, with 13 bases sitting between them. The length of the CDR3 is 16 residues. Germline lookup yields CDR1 LGHDT and CDR2 YNNKEL (reference sequence). CDR3 nucleotide sequence: TGTGCCAGCAGCCCCCTCGGGGGGAACTCTGGAAACACCATATATTTT. The encoded protein is CASSPLGGNSGNTIYF.

This CDR3 reads CASTPGQGLETQYF. The CDR3 DNA sequence: TGTGCCAGCACCCCGGGACAGGGTTTAGAGACCCAGTACTTC. The V and J genes are TRBV25-1 and TRBJ2-5, with 9 bases lining up with TRBD1. The length of the CDR3 is 14 residues. From germline, CDR1 is MGHDK and CDR2 SYGVNS. After removal of 7 bases from V and 4 bases from J, the junction contained 7 bases not matched to a gene.

This clone was counted once. This sequence joins TRBV20-1 and TRBJ2-1; TRBD2 matches at 9 bases. The CDR3 totals 16 residues. Germline trimming cut 3 bases from V and 6 bases from J; bases unmatched to any gene: 12. The germline V gene has CDR1 DFQATT and CDR2 SNEGSKA (reference sequence). CDR3 DNA sequence: TGCAGTGCTAGTGGGGCGGCGGGAGGGATGGCCAATGAGCAGTTCTTC. Amino acids: CSASGAAGGMANEQFF.

This clone was detected a few times. The chain joins TRBV5-1 to TRBJ2-1, with TRBD1 identical over 8 bases. The germline V gene has CDR1 SGHRS and CDR2 YFSETQ. The CDR3 covers 15 residues. J gave up 2 bases and V 0 bases, and 1 base lay outside the gene matches. CDR3 nucleotides: TGCGCCAGCAGCTTGGGACAGGGGCCCTACAATGAGCAGTTCTTC. The encoded protein is CASSLGQGPYNEQFF. The complete variable domain, with remaining parts taken from reference TRBV5-1 and TRBJ2-1, reads KAGVTQTPRYLIKTRGQQVTLSCSPISGHRSVSWYQQTPGQGLQFLFEYFSETQRNKGNFPGRFSGRQFSNSRSEMNVSTLELGDSALYLCASSLGQGPYNEQFFGPGTRLTVL.

This chain's CDR3 is CASSLSVQRPDTQYF. In DNA form, the CDR3 reads TGTGCCAGCAGCCTCTCCGTCCAGCGGCCAGATACGCAGTATTTT. The rearrangement links TRBV5-5 to TRBJ2-3; tentative D call: TRBD2 (5 bases). The CDR3 consists of 15 residues. Trimming stripped 4 bases from V and 4 bases from J, with 16 bases between. Germline lookup yields CDR1 SGHKS and CDR2 YYEKEE (reference sequence).

V is TRBV6-5 and J is TRBJ2-7, with 13 positions matching TRBD2. The CDR3 runs 14 residues. CDR1 and CDR2 (germline): MNHEY, SVGAGI. Losses at the gene ends were 6 bases for V and 2 bases for J; bases not matched to a gene: 1. CDR3 DNA sequence: TGTGCCAGCAGGACTAGCGGGGGGACCTACGAGCAGTACTTC. Translation: CASRTSGGTYEQYF.

The chain has TRBV11-1 and TRBJ2-3; the D gene is possibly TRBD1 (5 bases). V lost 0 bases and J 4 bases, leaving 11 bases between the germline ends. This CDR3 comprises 15 residues. Germline V CDR1 and CDR2: SGHAT, FQDESV (reference sequence). The DNA of the CDR3 is TGTGCCAGCAGCTTAGCGAGGACATTTTCAGATACGCAGTATTTT. This translates into CASSLARTFSDTQYF.

The chain recombines TRBV28 with TRBJ2-2; D gene uncertain. The CDR3 runs 14 residues. The V end was cut by 5 bases, the J end by 0 bases, with 7 bases between. Germline CDR1 and CDR2: MDHEN and SYDVKM. The CDR3 coding sequence is TGTGCCAGCAGTCCCCAGTCGAACACCGGGGAGCTGTTTTTT. It yields the protein CASSPQSNTGELFF. The full variable domain, rest sourced from reference TRBV28 and TRBJ2-2, is DVKVTQSSRYLVKRTGEKVFLECVQDMDHENMFWYRQDPGLGLRLIYFSYDVKMKEKGDIPEGYSVSREKKERFSLILESASTNQTSMYLCASSPQSNTGELFFGEGSRLTVL.

The rearrangement joins TRBV29-1 to TRBJ1-2; D possibly corresponds to TRBD1 (6 bases). The germline gives CDR1 SQVTM, CDR2 ANQGSEA. V was clipped by 3 bases and J by 7 bases, with 12 bases between them. The CDR3 spans 12 residues. Written as DNA, the CDR3 is TGCAGCGTTGAGTCCAGGGGTAGTGGCTACACCTTC. This encodes CSVESRGSGYTF.

The genes are TRBV5-1 and TRBJ2-7; a possible D gene is TRBD2 (6 bases). Trimming pared 0 bases from V and 4 bases from J, leaving 14 bases between. This CDR3 has 15 amino acids. Germline-derived CDR1 and CDR2 are SGHRS and YFSETQ. The CDR3 region is CASSLAGTRGYEQYF. The CDR3 DNA follows: TGCGCCAGCAGCTTGGCCGGGACCCGGGGGTACGAGCAGTACTTC.

V usage is TRBV2 and J usage is TRBJ1-1; TRBD1 matches 8 bases. Trimming cost V 8 bases and J 1 base; bases outside gene matches: 9. The CDR3 consists of 15 residues. In germline, CDR1 is SNHLY, CDR2 FYNNEI. Here the CDR3 DNA reads TGTGCCAGCCAAGGCAGGGGGCTGGCGAACACTGAAGCTTTCTTT. Its translation is CASQGRGLANTEAFF.

The chain links TRBV12-3 or TRBV12-4 to TRBJ1-1, with no clear D. This CDR3 region has 13 residues. The germline V and J ends were trimmed by 6 bases and 1 base, with 9 bases remaining between them. The chain's CDR3 is CASSRHWNTEAFF. The CDR3 nucleotides are TGTGCCAGCAGCAGACACTGGAACACTGAAGCTTTCTTT.

The V and J genes are TRBV27 and TRBJ2-7; D possibly corresponds to TRBD1 (6 bases). The germline gives CDR1 MNHEY, CDR2 SMNVEV (reference sequence). There are 16 residues in the CDR3. Trimming stripped 5 bases from V and 3 bases from J, with 20 bases between. The CDR3 loop is CASSTQYRAGLYEQYF. CDR3 DNA: TGTGCCAGCAGTACCCAGTACAGGGCCGGGCTCTACGAGCAGTACTTC.

The chain combines TRBV7-6 with TRBJ2-7; D gene unclear. V was clipped by 1 base and J by 0 bases, with 7 bases between them. The CDR3 totals 14 residues. CDR1 and CDR2 (germline): SGHVS, FNYEAQ. The CDR3 sequence is CASSLGRYSYEQYF. CDR3 DNA: TGTGCCAGCAGCTTAGGCAGGTACTCCTACGAGCAGTACTTC.

This rearrangement joins TRBV24-1 to TRBJ1-2, with a weak D call TRBD1 (5 bases). This CDR3 contains 15 residues. The germline V and J ends were trimmed by 2 bases and 4 bases, with 13 bases remaining between them. The V gene's germline CDR1 is KGHDR and CDR2 SFDVKD. The CDR3 DNA reads as TGTGCCACCAGTGATTCAAGACAGAACGGCTATGGCTACACCTTC. It is translated as CATSDSRQNGYGYTF.